The T cell receptor (beta chain) described here comes from a study of preoperative IRX-2 immunotherapy in early breast cancer (dated by TCRdb to the late 2010s). The library was produced with the immunoSEQ multiplex PCR assay. Sourced from immuneACCESS, this table was stored by TCRdb with only in-frame sequences that have V and J called. A share of the clones is absent; for the studies checked, an unresolved V gene accounts for under half, and the remainder has no known explanation. The sample data list over 25,000 clones, and 81% of these were observed just once. The top ten clonotypes cover approximately 1.4% of the sample. As regards this clone: Its antigen target is currently unknown. The junction does not match germline at one end; this may be a read error.

CDR1 is given as MNHGY and CDR2 as SAAAGT, both from the germline V gene. Measured from the cysteine to the phenylalanine, the CDR3 is 14 residues long. Only the CDR3 DNA is retained, 42 bases long and in frame from the first base. Interpreted using the paper, the treatment or condition label stands for: preoperative locoregional IRX-2 cytokine immunotherapy. The samples were obtained from a phase Ib study that tested preoperative, locoregional IRX-2 cytokine immunotherapy designed to prime immune responses. Donors were patients with early-stage breast cancer who received IRX-2 before surgery. The sequence was obtained from a human donor with breast cancer. The chain links TRBV6-8 with TRBJ2-3; 16 of the junction bases match TRBD2. The sample was lymph node tissue, taken after IRX-2 immunotherapy. The base sequence is TGTGCCAGCAACTCTGGGACTAGCGGGGGGGGCCGCAGATTT. The resulting protein is CASNSGTSGGGRRF.